This T cell receptor beta chain was recovered during a study of blood T cell repertoires in COVID-19. Concerning this clone itself: Other DNA variants within this sample encode the same CDR3.

This CDR3 spans 14 amino acids. Germline trimming cut 1 base from V and 4 bases from J; bases unmatched to any gene: 0. Germline V gene lookup returns CDR1 SGHTA and CDR2 FQGNSA. Here immunoSEQ multiplex PCR was the method, and the copy in TCRdb shows in-frame clones only, minus some. Among about 220,000 clones listed, about four fifths were seen once. The participants were between about 18 and 95 years old and came from roughly 24 US areas. The chain combines TRBV7-2 with TRBJ1-5; 8 positions match TRBD1. Sequencing was carried out using PBMCs or T cells enriched from blood (not recorded which). The sequence was obtained from a woman aged 40-49 years with acute COVID-19. The CDR3 DNA reads TGTGCCAGCAGCTTAGGGACAGGGAATCAGCCCCAGCATTTT. Translation: CASSLGTGNQPQHF. The complete variable domain, with remaining parts taken from reference TRBV7-2 and TRBJ1-5, reads GAGVSQSPSNKVTEKGKDVELRCDPISGHTALYWYRQSLGQGLEFLIYFQGNSAPDKSGLPSDRFSAERTGGSVSTLTIQRTQQEDSAVYLCASSLGTGNQPQHFGDGTRLSIL.